These T cell receptor beta chains were read from a single sample in a study of neurological immune-mediated disorders. One entry per CDR3 protein, called by TCRdb with MiXCR from the 5' RACE reads. Counted here are approximately 23,000 distinct CDR3 sequences, less than 11% occurring once; the ten biggest clones make up less than 25%. Sample: PBMCs. The receptors come from a woman aged 55-69 years with HTLV-1-associated myelopathy (HAM/TSP). The CDR3 runs from the conserved cysteine through the conserved F or W. D genes are given only for firm matches. Clone size is shown for a subset of rows, as once, few, many or a class of expanded clone.

v_call	j_call	clone_size	d_call	cdr3_length	cdr3_nt	cdr3_aa
TRBV20-1	TRBJ2-2	.	TRBD2	15	TGCAGTGCTGGCCTCGGGGGGGCGAACACCGGGGAGCTGTTTTTT	CSAGLGGANTGELFF
TRBV7-2	TRBJ1-5	many	TRBD1	13	TGTGCCAGCAGCCCGGACAGGAATCAGCCCCAGCATTTT	CASSPDRNQPQHF
TRBV9	TRBJ2-5	many	TRBD2	16	TGTGCCAGCAGCGTAGGACTAGCCTCCCTCCCAGAGACCCAGTACTTC	CASSVGLASLPETQYF
TRBV5-6	TRBJ2-3	many	.	17	TGTGCCAGCAGCATAGCTCGTGACAGGACCCAGGGGGATACGCAGTATTTT	CASSIARDRTQGDTQYF
TRBV28	TRBJ2-1	many	TRBD2	11	TGTGCCAGCAGCTACAGCGGGGGTCAGTTCTTC	CASSYSGGQFF
TRBV10-2	TRBJ2-6	many	TRBD1	16	TGCGCCAGCAGACAGGGGGCTGGGTCTGGGGCCAACGTCCTGACTTTC	CASRQGAGSGANVLTF
TRBV30	TRBJ1-2	many	.	14	TGTGCCTGGAGGACCACGCAGGGTACTTATGGCTACACCTTC	CAWRTTQGTYGYTF
TRBV20-1	TRBJ1-4	medium-sized	.	14	TGCAGTGCTAGAGATGACGGATCAAATGAAAAACTGTTTTTT	CSARDDGSNEKLFF
TRBV10-3	TRBJ2-3	many	TRBD2	14	TGTGCCATCAGAGGACTAGATGGTACAGATACGCAGTATTTT	CAIRGLDGTDTQYF
TRBV12-3/TRBV12-4	TRBJ1-2	many	.	16	TGTGCCAGCAGTTTACGGAGGGGTTGGGCTAACTATGGCTACACCTTC	CASSLRRGWANYGYTF
TRBV6-2/TRBV6-3	TRBJ1-5	many	.	13	TGTGCCAGCAGGTGGACAGTTAATCAGCCCCAGCATTTT	CASRWTVNQPQHF
TRBV20-1	TRBJ1-2	many	TRBD1	15	TGCAGTGCTAGGGGGAGGGGACAGGGGGCGTATGGCTACACCTTC	CSARGRGQGAYGYTF
TRBV5-1	TRBJ1-1	many	TRBD1	16	TGCGCCAGCAGCCCCCGAAGCTTAACAGGGGGCACTGAAGCTTTCTTT	CASSPRSLTGGTEAFF
TRBV2	TRBJ2-5	many	.	16	TGTGCCAGCAGTGATGACGCCTCTACAGGACAAGAGACCCAGTACTTC	CASSDDASTGQETQYF
TRBV10-3	TRBJ1-2	many	.	13	TGTGCCATCAGTGAAGGTCAGAACTATGGCTACACCTTC	CAISEGQNYGYTF
TRBV2	TRBJ1-2	medium-sized	.	14	TGTGCCAGCAGTGAAGTTGGGCACTCCTATGGCTACACCTTC	CASSEVGHSYGYTF
TRBV11-2	TRBJ1-1	medium-sized	TRBD1	16	TGTGCCAGCAGCTTATGGTTCAGGGGGATTAACACTGAAGCTTTCTTT	CASSLWFRGINTEAFF
TRBV5-4	TRBJ1-2	few	.	13	TGTGCCAGCAGCTTGTCCGGGCCGTATGGCTACACCTTC	CASSLSGPYGYTF
TRBV12-3/TRBV12-4	TRBJ2-7	many	.	16	TGTGCCAGCAGTCCTGACCGGGCCGAGCTCCACTACGAGCAGTACTTC	CASSPDRAELHYEQYF
TRBV4-1	TRBJ2-3	medium-sized	.	13	TGCGCCAGCAGCCTCTACCGGACAGATACGCAGTATTTT	CASSLYRTDTQYF
TRBV30	TRBJ1-1	many	.	11	TGTGCCTGGAGTGGCGACAGGAAAGCTTTCTTT	CAWSGDRKAFF
TRBV12-3/TRBV12-4	TRBJ2-1	many	.	12	TGTGCCAGCATGGCAACCTACAATGAGCAGTTCTTC	CASMATYNEQFF
TRBV4-2	TRBJ1-1	many	.	14	TGTGCCAGCAGCCAAGAAGTCAGCCACACTGAAGCTTTCTTT	CASSQEVSHTEAFF
TRBV20-1	TRBJ2-1	many	TRBD2	14	TGCAGTGCTAGGCGGGGGGGATTAGTAGATGAGCAGTTCTTC	CSARRGGLVDEQFF
TRBV20-1	TRBJ2-1	many	TRBD1	17	TGCAGTGCTAGAGAAGGAGGGGCGGGACAGGGATCCAATGAGCAGTTCTTC	CSAREGGAGQGSNEQFF
TRBV20-1	TRBJ1-5	many	.	15	TGCAGTGCTAGTAGCGGGGAATATAGCAATCAGCCCCAGCATTTT	CSASSGEYSNQPQHF
TRBV18	TRBJ2-3	few	.	14	TGTGCCAGCTCCCTTCTAGCGCGCACAGATACGCAGTATTTT	CASSLLARTDTQYF
TRBV30	TRBJ1-5	few	.	14	TGTGCCTGGGGGGGGACGGATAGCAATCAGCCCCAGCATTTT	CAWGGTDSNQPQHF
TRBV12-3/TRBV12-4	TRBJ1-1	many	.	12	TGTGCCAGCAGTTTAGCTCGGGGGGAAGCTTTCTTT	CASSLARGEAFF
TRBV7-9	TRBJ2-2	many	.	14	TGTGCCAGCAGCTTAGGGGCCCTTACCGGGGAGCTGTTTTTT	CASSLGALTGELFF
TRBV6-1	TRBJ2-1	many	.	13	TGTGCCAGCAGTGAAGGGATGTACAATGAGCAGTTCTTC	CASSEGMYNEQFF
TRBV7-9	TRBJ2-2	many	TRBD1	16	TGTGCCAGCAGCTCCGGGGACAGGGCGAACACCGGGGAGCTGTTTTTT	CASSSGDRANTGELFF
TRBV20-1	TRBJ2-3	few	TRBD2	18	TGCAGTGCTATCAGACTAGCGGGGGGGCCTTCTAGCACAGATACGCAGTATTTT	CSAIRLAGGPSSTDTQYF
TRBV12-3/TRBV12-4	TRBJ1-2	many	TRBD1	12	TGTGCCAGCTCAGACAGGGGCCACGGCTACACCTTC	CASSDRGHGYTF
TRBV19	TRBJ2-1	many	.	15	TGTGCCAGTAGTATAGGTGCTGGTTCACCCAATGAGCAGTTCTTC	CASSIGAGSPNEQFF
TRBV10-3	TRBJ1-5	many	.	13	TGTGCCATCAGTGGTTTTGGGGATCAGCCCCAGCATTTT	CAISGFGDQPQHF
TRBV10-2	TRBJ2-7	.	.	14	TGTTCCAGCAGTGAGGAGGGGGGGTACTACGAGCAGTACTTC	CSSSEEGGYYEQYF
TRBV19	TRBJ1-1	many	.	12	TGTGCCAGTAGTACCCTGAACACTGAAGCTTTCTTT	CASSTLNTEAFF
TRBV30	TRBJ1-4	many	.	15	TGTGCCTGGAGCCAAGGATTTGGGACTAATGAAAAACTGTTTTTT	CAWSQGFGTNEKLFF
TRBV20-1	TRBJ2-1	.	TRBD2	15	TGCAGTGCTGGCCTCGGGGGGAATTTGGGAAATGAGCAGTTCTTC	CSAGLGGNLGNEQFF
TRBV30	TRBJ2-7	many	TRBD1	15	TGTGCCTGGAGATTTAAGGACAGGCTTCCCTACGAGCAGTACTTC	CAWRFKDRLPYEQYF
TRBV10-3	TRBJ1-1	.	.	14	TGTGCCATCAGTGAGCGGCCTTTAAGCACTGAAGCTTTCTTT	CAISERPLSTEAFF
TRBV19	TRBJ2-5	few	TRBD2	18	TGTGCCAGTAGTCTACGACTAGCGGGGGGCTTTAATCAAGAGACCCAGTACTTC	CASSLRLAGGFNQETQYF
TRBV3-1	TRBJ2-3	many	.	15	TGTGCCAGCAGCCAAGAGGGGCTTAGCACAGATACGCAGTATTTT	CASSQEGLSTDTQYF
TRBV20-1	TRBJ2-5	many	TRBD1	14	TGCAGTGCTAGAGATCCACAGGGGAGCGAGACCCAGTACTTC	CSARDPQGSETQYF
TRBV10-3	TRBJ2-6	many	.	13	TGTGCCATCAGTGAGCCTGGGGCCAACGTCCTGACTTTC	CAISEPGANVLTF
TRBV11-2	TRBJ2-5	many	.	12	TGTGCCAGCAGCCCGCTGGCTGAGACCCAGTACTTC	CASSPLAETQYF
TRBV10-3	TRBJ1-1	many	TRBD1	12	TGTGCCATCCAGGGGGGAAACACTGAAGCTTTCTTT	CAIQGGNTEAFF
TRBV5-1	TRBJ2-1	medium-sized	.	15	TGCGCCAGCAGCCAGGGGGGGCCCTCCTACAATGAGCAGTTCTTC	CASSQGGPSYNEQFF
TRBV7-9	TRBJ2-7	many	.	15	TGTGCCAGCAGCCCTAGGGAAAACGCCGCCTACGAGCAGTACTTC	CASSPRENAAYEQYF